These 24 T cell receptor beta chains share one sample of origin, sequenced in a study of OX40 agonist ivuxolimab in advanced cancers. Repertoires were generated with immunoSEQ multiplex PCR, while TCRdb's copy carries only in-frame clones and drops some. The repertoire includes over 70,000 clones, about 90% of them detected once, and about 7% sits in the top ten. The specimen comprised CD4+ or CD8+ T cells sorted from blood, sampled in a trial of the OX40 agonist ivuxolimab. These receptors were collected from an adult with an advanced solid tumor such as melanoma, head and neck, liver or kidney cancer.

The CDR3 reads CASSRSSGGNEQFF. The CDR3 DNA is TGTGCCAGCAGCCGAAGTAGCGGGGGCAATGAGCAGTTCTTC. V is TRBV11-2 and J is TRBJ2-1; TRBD2 aligns across 9 bases. The CDR3 totals 14 residues. Germline CDR1 is SGHAT and CDR2 is FQNNGV. With 5 bases clipped from V and 6 bases from J, the junction kept 5 bases outside the gene matches.

J is TRBJ1-1 and V is TRBV5-8, with TRBD1 matching 8 bases. V lost 4 bases to trimming and J lost 3 bases; unmatched junction nucleotides: 8. The germline CDR1 and CDR2 sequences are SGHTS and YDEGEE. The CDR3 extends over 15 amino acids. In DNA, the CDR3 is TGTGCCAGCAGCACTTGGACAGGGTTTCACACTGAAGCTTTCTTT. This encodes CASSTWTGFHTEAFF. Variable domain in full (rest from reference TRBV5-8 and TRBJ1-1): EAGVTQSPTHLIKTRGQQATLRCSPISGHTSVYWYQQALGLGLQFLLWYDEGEERNRGNFPPRFSGRQFPNYSSELNVNALELEDSALYLCASSTWTGFHTEAFFGQGTRLTVV.

The V gene is TRBV13, the J gene TRBJ1-1; D unresolved. V was clipped by 1 base and J by 1 base, with 10 bases between them. The CDR3 has 15 residues. Germline V gene data show CDR1 as PRHDT and CDR2 as FYEKMQ (reference sequence). CDR3 residues: CASSLEGPPNTEAFF. CDR3 DNA: TGTGCCAGCAGCTTAGAGGGTCCCCCGAACACTGAAGCTTTCTTT.

The chain has TRBV28 and TRBJ2-5; weak D call: TRBD1 (5 bases). Judging by the DNA end, TRBJ2-7 fits better; the J call may be wrong. Germline V gene data show CDR1 as MDHEN and CDR2 as SYDVKM. The CDR3 sequence is 14 residues long. In DNA form, the CDR3 reads TGTGCCAGCAGTTTAGGCAGGACAAGCTACGAGCAGTACTTC. This codes for CASSLGRTSYEQYF.

V gene TRBV19 combines with J gene TRBJ2-2; no firm D call. CDR1 is LNHDA and CDR2 is SQIVND in the germline V gene (reference sequence). This CDR3 is 13 amino acids long. V lost 4 bases and J 4 bases, leaving 7 bases between the germline ends. In DNA, the CDR3 is TGTGCCAGTAGTAGACACCTCACCGGGGAGCTGTTTTTT. It codes for CASSRHLTGELFF.

This clone came up a few times. The J gene is TRBJ2-7, the V gene TRBV18, with D possibly being TRBD2 (5 bases). Trimming removed 3 bases at V and 5 bases at J, with 14 bases between. The V gene's germline CDR1 is KGHSH and CDR2 LQKENI. There are 14 residues in the CDR3. The chain's CDR3 is CASSPGIGPDEQYF. For the CDR3, the DNA is TGTGCCAGCTCACCCGGGATAGGGCCGGACGAGCAGTACTTC. The whole variable domain, filled in from reference TRBV18 and TRBJ2-7, reads NAGVMQNPRHLVRRRGQEARLRCSPMKGHSHVYWYRQLPEEGLKFMVYLQKENIIDESGMPKERFSAEFPKEGPSILRIQQVVRGDSAAYFCASSPGIGPDEQYFGPGTRLTVT.

The rearrangement links TRBV7-9 to TRBJ1-1; D remains ambiguous. Trimming left V 1 base short and J 3 bases short, with 12 bases between. CDR1 SEHNR and CDR2 FQNEAQ come from the germline V gene (reference sequence). The CDR3 is 15 amino acids. CDR3 loop: CASSLGLWADTEAFF. The CDR3, as DNA: TGTGCCAGCAGCTTAGGGCTCTGGGCGGACACTGAAGCTTTCTTT.

V and J are TRBV7-9 and TRBJ2-7, with a weak D call TRBD1 (6 bases). The CDR3 has 17 residues. The V gene's germline CDR1 is SEHNR and CDR2 FQNEAQ (reference sequence). Trimming pared 0 bases from V and 5 bases from J, leaving 20 bases between. The CDR3 region is CASSLAIVYGQNHEQYF. In DNA form, the CDR3 reads TGTGCCAGCAGCTTAGCGATCGTATATGGACAGAACCACGAGCAGTACTTC.

This sequence joins TRBV5-4 and TRBJ2-7; 13 bases match TRBD2. The CDR3 is 16 amino acids. The V gene end was trimmed by 1 base and the J gene end by 5 bases; junction bases not matched to a gene: 6. The germline V gene encodes CDR1 SGHNT and CDR2 YYREEE (reference sequence). The CDR3 reads CASSLLGTSGTHEQYF. In DNA, the CDR3 is TGTGCCAGCAGCTTGTTAGGGACTAGCGGGACCCACGAGCAGTACTTC.

This rearrangement joins TRBV6-1 to TRBJ1-1; D may be TRBD1 (6 bases). CDR1 is MNHNS and CDR2 is SASEGT in the germline V gene. The CDR3 is 15 amino acids. The V end lost 8 bases, the J end lost 5 bases, and 21 bases lay between the germline ends. The CDR3 DNA reads as TGTGCCAGCGGAGGGGGACACACCGGAAGTACTGAAGCTTTCTTT. This gives the protein CASGGGHTGSTEAFF.

The chain is built from TRBV7-3 and TRBJ1-1; 7 bases agree with TRBD1. The V segment lost 5 bases and the J segment 3 bases; nucleotides outside the gene matches: 3. The germline CDR1 and CDR2 sequences are SGHTA and FQGTGA. CDR3 length: 13 residues. The CDR3 DNA reads TGTGCCAGCAGCGCAGACAGGGACACTGAAGCTTTCTTT. It encodes CASSADRDTEAFF. The full variable domain, completed using reference TRBV7-3 and TRBJ1-1, is GAGVSQTPSNKVTEKGKYVELRCDPISGHTALYWYRQSLGQGPEFLIYFQGTGAADDSGLPNDRFFAVRPEGSVSTLKIQRTERGDSAVYLCASSADRDTEAFFGQGTRLTVV.

For the CDR3, the DNA is TGCGCCAGCAGCCGCATCGGGACTAGCGGGACAGATACGCAGTATTTT. Its translation is CASSRIGTSGTDTQYF. This chain joins TRBV5-1 and TRBJ2-3; TRBD2 aligns across 12 bases. Germline CDR1 and CDR2: SGHRS and YFSETQ. This CDR3 is built from 16 residues. V lost 4 bases, J lost 3 bases, and 6 bases stayed unmatched.

Within the sample, this clone is medium-sized. The chain uses TRBV6-4 and TRBJ2-3, with TRBD2 identical over 7 bases. V lost 2 bases to trimming and J lost 3 bases; unmatched junction nucleotides: 2. The CDR3 totals 14 residues. Germline CDR1 and CDR2: MRHNA and SNTAGT. The CDR3 sequence is CASSDGGETDTQYF. Written as DNA, the CDR3 is TGTGCCAGCAGTGACGGGGGGGAGACAGATACGCAGTATTTT.

This clone turned up a few times. V is TRBV6-1 and J is TRBJ1-1, with D possibly being TRBD1 (6 bases). With 3 bases removed from V and 1 base from J, the gap between germline ends came to 9 bases. The CDR3 has 14 residues. The germline CDR1 and CDR2 sequences are MNHNS and SASEGT. This CDR3 reads CASSEWTENTEAFF. The DNA for the CDR3 is TGTGCCAGCAGTGAGTGGACAGAGAACACTGAAGCTTTCTTT.

The V and J genes are TRBV19 and TRBJ2-1; 9 nucleotides match TRBD2. The CDR3 contains 15 residues. Per germline, CDR1 LNHDA and CDR2 SQIVND (reference sequence). V gave up 9 bases and J gave up 4 bases; unmatched junction bases: 10. CDR3 sequence: CASSVAGVSYNEQFF. CDR3 nucleotide sequence: TGTGCCAGCTCTGTAGCGGGAGTTTCGTACAATGAGCAGTTCTTC.

The chain employs TRBV7-9 and TRBJ2-1, with TRBD1 matching over 7 bases. CDR3 length: 15 amino acids. Germline V gives CDR1 SEHNR, CDR2 FQNEAQ (reference sequence). V lost 2 bases and J lost 3; bases outside the gene matches: 4. CDR3 protein: CASSLQGGSYNEQFF. In DNA form, the CDR3 reads TGTGCCAGCAGCTTACAAGGGGGCAGCTACAATGAGCAGTTCTTC.

CDR3: CASSPGGSDEQYF. CDR3 nucleotide sequence: TGTGCCAGCAGTCCAGGGGGGTCGGACGAGCAGTACTTC. The chain links TRBV27 to TRBJ2-5, with a tentative D call TRBD1 (7 bases). The last part of the DNA fits TRBJ2-7 better; the J call may be wrong. The V gene's germline CDR1 is MNHEY and CDR2 SMNVEV (reference sequence). This CDR3 spans 13 amino acids.

This clone was observed a few times. The chain links TRBV19 to TRBJ1-4; no reliable D call. Germline CDR1 reads LNHDA; CDR2 reads SQIVND (reference sequence). CDR3 length: 13 residues. Trimming took 5 bases from V and 8 from J, leaving 12 bases between them. The CDR3 region is CASSRRIGEKLFF. CDR3 bases: TGTGCCAGTAGTCGACGGATCGGAGAAAAACTGTTTTTT.

The V and J genes are TRBV6-5 and TRBJ2-7, with D possibly TRBD2 on 6 matching bases. The CDR3 is 14 amino acids. Germline CDR1 and CDR2: MNHEY and SVGAGI. Deletions cut 0 bases from V and 3 bases from J, with 9 bases between. The CDR3 spells CASSYSIGGYEQYF. The CDR3 DNA reads as TGTGCCAGCAGTTACTCTATCGGGGGCTACGAGCAGTACTTC.

V is TRBV10-3 and J is TRBJ2-2, with TRBD1 matching 7 bases. CDR3 length: 16 amino acids. Losses at the gene ends were 10 bases for V and 2 bases for J; bases not matched to a gene: 13. Germline assignment: CDR1 ENHRY and CDR2 SYGVKD. The CDR3 region has the DNA TGTGCCAACCGATCCCACGGGACAGCAAACACCGGGGAGCTGTTTTTT. Its protein product is CANRSHGTANTGELFF.

The chain uses TRBV11-3 and TRBJ2-3; D is uncertain. The length of the CDR3 is 11 residues. CDR1 is SGHNT and CDR2 is YENEEA in the germline V gene. Trimming left V 1 base short and J 5 bases short, with 1 base between. The CDR3 region has the DNA TGTGCCAGCAGCTTAGGAGATACGCAGTATTTT. Translated, it gives CASSLGDTQYF.

V and J are TRBV6-1 and TRBJ2-3, with 10 bases aligning to TRBD1. J gave up 4 bases and V 1 base, and 2 bases lay outside the gene matches. Germline V gene sequence: CDR1 MNHNS, CDR2 SASEGT. This CDR3 is 15 amino acids long. This CDR3 is CASSEETGGADTQYF. CDR3 nucleotides: TGTGCCAGCAGTGAAGAGACAGGGGGCGCAGATACGCAGTATTTT.

V gene TRBV30 combines with J gene TRBJ2-7; D is unclear. V was cut by 0 bases and J by 2 bases, with 2 bases left in between. The CDR3 is 11 amino acids. Germline V gene lookup returns CDR1 GTSNPN and CDR2 SVGIG (reference sequence). CDR3 nucleotides: TGTGCCTGGAGTGTAACCTACGAGCAGTACTTC. It specifies CAWSVTYEQYF.

The genes are TRBV28 and TRBJ2-7; 9 positions match TRBD2. Germline trimming cut 3 bases from V and 7 bases from J; bases unmatched to any gene: 7. The CDR3 is 14 residues long. The germline CDR1 and CDR2 sequences are MDHEN and SYDVKM. CDR3 DNA sequence: TGTGCCAGCAGTTTGCGGGGGGGAAACAGAGAGCAGTACTTC. Amino acids: CASSLRGGNREQYF.